Below, 2 T cell receptor beta chains from the same sample are listed, as sequenced in a study of cytomegalovirus exposure and HLA in healthy donors. 13 Jbeta primers and 60 Vbeta primers were used for the PCR. Produced via immunoSEQ multiplex PCR; TCRdb's table is partial and in-frame only. The table records approximately 140,000 clones, about 80% of them present only once. The sequenced material came from PBMCs. These receptors were taken from a boy younger than 10 in good health and CMV-seronegative.

A note on this clone: The junction does not match germline at one end; this may be a read error. DNA of the CDR3: TGTTCCAGCAGCTTTTTGGGGGGGAAAGCTTTCTTT. This encodes CSSSFLGGKAFF. The gene calls are TRBV7-9 and TRBJ1-1, with D perhaps matching TRBD1 (5 bases). CDR3 length: 12 residues. Germline-derived CDR1 and CDR2 are SEHNR and FQNEAQ (reference sequence).

This chain uses TRBV6-4 with TRBJ1-5, with 10 bases matching TRBD1. From germline, CDR1 is MRHNA and CDR2 SNTAGT. V dropped 2 bases and J dropped 7; count of bases not matched to a gene: 5. The CDR3 is made up of 15 amino acids. CDR3: CASSDGTGDGQPQHF. The DNA for the CDR3 is TGTGCCAGCAGTGACGGGACAGGGGACGGGCAGCCCCAGCATTTT.